The TCR beta chain described here comes from a study of shared clonotypes between healthy human individuals. Clones were sequenced by immunoSEQ multiplex PCR, and TCRdb holds only the in-frame ones, with some missing. This table has approximately 1,500,000 clones, 96% appearing once. The sample consisted of naive CD4+ T cells sorted from blood. The subset denotes: CD45RA+ positively selected. This clonotype originated in a man in his thirties or forties in good health.

The chain's CDR3 is CASSQGTGLAGVETQYF. The CDR3 DNA follows: TGCGCCAGCAGCCAAGGAACGGGACTAGCGGGAGTAGAGACCCAGTACTTC. The V call is TRBV4-1, the J call TRBJ2-5; TRBD2 matches 14 bases. The J segment lost 4 bases and the V segment lost 1 base, leaving 5 bases of the junction unmatched. Germline V gene data show CDR1 as MGHRA and CDR2 as YSYEKL. The CDR3 length is 17 residues.